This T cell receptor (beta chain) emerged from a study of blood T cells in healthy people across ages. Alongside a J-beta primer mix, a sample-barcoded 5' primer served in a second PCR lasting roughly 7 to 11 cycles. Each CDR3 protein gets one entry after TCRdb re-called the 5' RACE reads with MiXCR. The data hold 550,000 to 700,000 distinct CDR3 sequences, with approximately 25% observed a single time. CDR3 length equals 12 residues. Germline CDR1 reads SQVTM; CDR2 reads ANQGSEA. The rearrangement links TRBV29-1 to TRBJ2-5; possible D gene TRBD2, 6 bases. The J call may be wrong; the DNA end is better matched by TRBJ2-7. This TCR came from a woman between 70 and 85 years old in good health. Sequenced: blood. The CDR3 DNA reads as TGCAGCGTTGGGACTACCACCTACGAGCAGTACTTC. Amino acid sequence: CSVGTTTYEQYF.